This T cell receptor (beta chain) was sequenced for a study of spatial heterogeneity in lung cancer. About the research overall: The authors sequenced available follow-up PBMC samples, taken a median of about 23 months after resection. The average appearance count of each unique TCR and UMI combination in raw reads was more than ten. Overall study results and limits: Among blood samples, ubiquitous expanded tumor TCRs appeared more at resection than at follow-up.

The time point here: blood at routine non-recurrence follow-up after resection. The authors sequenced whole RNA from tumor, nontumor lung or frozen PBMC without sorting. The CDR3 is made up of 13 amino acids. V lost 4 bases, J lost 4 bases, and 5 bases lay in between. Germline V gives CDR1 MGHRA, CDR2 YSYEKL. This clonotype was counted at least ten times. As yet, its antigen is unknown. Individually, TCR cDNA molecules were each labelled with a unique molecular identifier. TCRdb reprocessed the 5' RACE reads with MiXCR, giving one entry per CDR3 protein. The top ten clones hold about 15% of a sample with roughly 120,000 distinct CDR3 sequences, 10% to 15% of them seen once.

Sequenced here: PBMCs, sampled at follow-up. The chain is built from TRBV4-1 and TRBJ2-6; D remains ambiguous. This TCR derives from a male donor with early-stage non-small cell lung cancer. The CDR3 sequence: CASSLQGANVLTF. The CDR3 DNA reads TGCGCCAGCAGCCTCCAAGGGGCCAACGTCCTGACTTTC.